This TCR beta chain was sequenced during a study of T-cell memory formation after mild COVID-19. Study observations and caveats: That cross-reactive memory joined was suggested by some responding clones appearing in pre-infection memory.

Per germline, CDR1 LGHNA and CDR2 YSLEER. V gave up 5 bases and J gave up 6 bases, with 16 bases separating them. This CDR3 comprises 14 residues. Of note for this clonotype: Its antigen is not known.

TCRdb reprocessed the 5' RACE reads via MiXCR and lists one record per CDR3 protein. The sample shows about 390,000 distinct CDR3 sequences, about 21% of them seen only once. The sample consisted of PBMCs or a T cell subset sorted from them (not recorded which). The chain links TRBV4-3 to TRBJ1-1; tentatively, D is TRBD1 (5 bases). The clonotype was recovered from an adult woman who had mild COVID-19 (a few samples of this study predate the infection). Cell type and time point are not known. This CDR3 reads CASSTRPGGAEAFF. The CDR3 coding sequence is TGCGCCAGCAGCACCCGTCCCGGGGGAGCTGAAGCTTTCTTT.